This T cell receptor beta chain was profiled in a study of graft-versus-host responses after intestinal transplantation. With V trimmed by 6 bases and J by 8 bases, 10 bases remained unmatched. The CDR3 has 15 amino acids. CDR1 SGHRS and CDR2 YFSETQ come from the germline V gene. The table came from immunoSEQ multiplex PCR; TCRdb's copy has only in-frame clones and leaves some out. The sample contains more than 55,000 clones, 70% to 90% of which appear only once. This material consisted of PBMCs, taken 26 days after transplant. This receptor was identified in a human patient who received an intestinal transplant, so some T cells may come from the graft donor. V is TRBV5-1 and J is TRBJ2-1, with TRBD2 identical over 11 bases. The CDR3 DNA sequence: TGCGCCAGCATTCGGGTAGCGGGGGGGAAGGATGAGCAGTTCTTC. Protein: CASIRVAGGKDEQFF.